These T cell receptor beta chains were read from a single sample in a study of CD8 T cells in ankylosing spondylitis. TCRdb ran MiXCR on the 5' RACE reads and lists one entry per CDR3 protein. The data contain 700,000 to 1,000,000 distinct CDR3 sequences, 12% of them singletons. The sample was blood, either unsorted or a sorted T cell fraction (not recorded which). The receptor source for this set is a male donor with ankylosing spondylitis. CDR3s include the opening cysteine and the closing phenylalanine or tryptophan. Fields, in order: CDR3 protein, J gene, V gene.

CASSVQGSYQETQYF TRBJ2-5 TRBV7-2
CSARDGLAGFTDTQYF TRBJ2-3 TRBV20-1
CASSREYREAFF TRBJ1-1 TRBV12-3/TRBV12-4
CASSHGLAGFYEQYF TRBJ2-7 TRBV5-1
CARTNTSGLGQFF TRBJ2-1 TRBV2
CASSSPGQGLYEQYF TRBJ2-7 TRBV5-1
CASSRLLAGVDTQYF TRBJ2-3 TRBV7-2
CSVESGTDFNEQFF TRBJ2-1 TRBV29-1
CASIGPSSLKTQYF TRBJ2-5 TRBV12-3/TRBV12-4
CSASTSGRSYTDTQYF TRBJ2-3 TRBV20-1
CASSTGQNNSPLHF TRBJ1-6 TRBV12-3/TRBV12-4
CASSPGSVETQYF TRBJ2-5 TRBV5-1
CASSERGHLYEQYF TRBJ2-7 TRBV7-9
CASTRGTGGSFPITDTQYF TRBJ2-3 TRBV4-2
CSARLPRGRSYEQYF TRBJ2-7 TRBV20-1
CASSFRAGTANYGYTF TRBJ1-2 TRBV12-3/TRBV12-4
CSVDPEETQYF TRBJ2-5 TRBV29-1
CASSVLSGGPDTQYF TRBJ2-3 TRBV9
CSARVASGGDTQYF TRBJ2-3 TRBV20-1
CASSEAPYRQNTEAFF TRBJ1-1 TRBV6-1
CASSFGGGRGETQYF TRBJ2-5 TRBV7-2